This TCR beta chain derives from a study of cytomegalovirus exposure and HLA in healthy donors. General study results and limits: The study labeled more than 150 TCR beta chains cytomegalovirus-associated.

The study ran its PCR with 60 Vbeta and 13 Jbeta primers. The method was immunoSEQ multiplex PCR; TCRdb's version includes in-frame clones alone and lacks a portion of them. There are 80,000 or so clones in the sample; roughly 78% occur only once, and 3.5% to 4.5% lies in the top ten. Comments on this clone: As yet, its antigen is unknown.

Trimming cost V 0 bases and J 10 bases, with 13 bases left between them. Per the germline V gene, CDR1 is LGHNA and CDR2 is YSLEER. The CDR3 runs 13 residues. This sequence originates from a man aged 40-50 years in good health and CMV-seronegative. The sequencing input was PBMCs. This sequence joins TRBV4-3 and TRBJ2-7; weak D call: TRBD2 (6 bases). As DNA, the CDR3 is TGCGCCAGCAGCCAAGACTTAGCGGTGGGACAGTACTTC. This codes for CASSQDLAVGQYF.